These 20 T cell receptor beta chains originate from one sample sequenced in a study of blood T cell repertoires in COVID-19. Produced via immunoSEQ multiplex PCR; TCRdb's table is partial and in-frame only. This table has more than 200,000 clones, approximately 86% appearing once. The sequencing sample was made of peripheral blood. These receptors all stem from an older woman with COVID-19, enrolled during active disease.

The chain couples TRBV6-1 to TRBJ1-2, with D unresolved. The germline CDR1 and CDR2 sequences are MNHNS and SASEGT. Trimming shortened V by 1 base and J by 1 base, and 7 bases separated the two germline ends. The CDR3 has 14 amino acids. The CDR3: CASSEGYSNYGYTF. CDR3 in DNA: TGTGCCAGCAGTGAAGGCTACAGTAACTATGGCTACACCTTC.

This clone was counted only a few times. J is TRBJ2-3 and V is TRBV10-1; TRBD2 aligns across 11 bases. Trimming at V came to 0 bases and at J to 2 bases, leaving 4 bases not matched to a gene. This CDR3 region has 17 residues. Germline loops: CDR1 WNHNN, CDR2 SYGVQD (reference sequence). The DNA of the CDR3 is TGCGCCAGCAGTGAGTCCTTAGCGGGAGGGCCCACAGATACGCAGTATTTT. It specifies CASSESLAGGPTDTQYF.

This rearrangement joins TRBV5-1 to TRBJ2-1; 7 bases agree with TRBD2. Trimming took 0 bases from V and 7 from J; bases not matched to a gene: 4. This CDR3 has 14 residues. In germline, CDR1 is SGHRS, CDR2 YFSETQ. The CDR3 is CASSLGGSSNEQFF. The CDR3, as DNA: TGCGCCAGCAGCTTGGGCGGGAGTTCTAATGAGCAGTTCTTC.

The chain combines TRBV6-2 or TRBV6-3 with TRBJ2-1; D may be TRBD1 (8 bases). The CDR3 is 15 residues long. Germline CDR1 reads MNHEY; CDR2 reads SVGEGT. The V gene lost 5 bases and the J gene lost 5 bases, with 16 bases spanning the gap. DNA for the CDR3: TGTGCCAGCAGTCCCGACAGGGGAGGGAACAATGAGCAGTTCTTC. This translates into CASSPDRGGNNEQFF.

The genes are TRBV10-3 and TRBJ2-7; TRBD1 matches 8 bases. CDR3 size: 15 residues. Unmatched junction bases numbered 9, after V lost 6 bases and J lost 2 bases. Germline assignment: CDR1 ENHRY and CDR2 SYGVKD. The CDR3 nucleotides are TGTGCCATCAGCCCCGGGACAGGATCGACCTACGAGCAGTACTTC. Its protein is CAISPGTGSTYEQYF.

This chain uses TRBV4-1 with TRBJ2-7, with D possibly TRBD2 on 6 matching bases. CDR3 length: 14 amino acids. Germline assignment: CDR1 MGHRA and CDR2 YSYEKL. Trimming took off 3 bases at V and 2 bases at J, with 11 bases between the two ends. The CDR3 DNA reads TGCGCCAGCAGCCAGATAACGGGAGCCTACGAGCAGTACTTC. Its translation: CASSQITGAYEQYF.

This chain joins TRBV4-2 and TRBJ2-2, with 7 bases matching TRBD2. The junction had 10 bases not matched to a gene; V was cut back by 4 bases and J by 5 bases. Germline CDR1 reads LGHNA; CDR2 reads YNFKEQ. CDR3 size: 16 residues. CDR3: CASSPSRDYKTGELFF. The CDR3 bases are TGTGCCAGCAGCCCTTCTCGGGACTACAAAACCGGGGAGCTGTTTTTT.

The gene calls are TRBV19 and TRBJ2-2; tentatively, D is TRBD2 (5 bases). The CDR3 extends over 14 amino acids. Trimming removed 3 bases at V and 6 bases at J, with 11 bases between. CDR1 LNHDA and CDR2 SQIVND come from the germline V gene (reference sequence). CDR3 DNA sequence: TGTGCCAGTAGTATGCCGAGGGTGGCCGGGGAGCTGTTTTTT. The encoded protein is CASSMPRVAGELFF.

This sequence joins TRBV10-3 and TRBJ1-2; tentative D call: TRBD1 (6 bases). Per germline, CDR1 ENHRY and CDR2 SYGVKD. CDR3 length: 14 residues. The V end was cut by 6 bases, the J end by 0 bases, with 11 bases between. Here the CDR3 reads CAISKDSPNYGYTF. The CDR3 nucleotides are TGTGCCATCAGCAAGGACAGTCCTAACTATGGCTACACCTTC.

V is TRBV7-3 and J is TRBJ1-6; D uncertain. Trimming took 1 base from V and 0 from J, leaving 10 bases between them. CDR3 length: 17 residues. Germline CDR1 and CDR2: SGHTA and FQGTGA. The DNA of the CDR3 is TGTGCCAGCAGCTTAAGAGAGAGGAGCTCCTATAATTCACCCCTCCACTTT. Amino acid sequence: CASSLRERSSYNSPLHF. The whole variable domain, filled in from reference TRBV7-3 and TRBJ1-6, reads GAGVSQTPSNKVTEKGKYVELRCDPISGHTALYWYRQSLGQGPEFLIYFQGTGAADDSGLPNDRFFAVRPEGSVSTLKIQRTERGDSAVYLCASSLRERSSYNSPLHFGNGTRLTVT.

This clone occurred once. The J gene is TRBJ2-7, the V gene TRBV5-6, with 12 bases identical to TRBD2. After removal of 2 bases from V and 6 bases from J, the junction contained 9 bases not matched to a gene. CDR1 and CDR2 (germline): SGHDT, YYEEEE. The CDR3 runs 16 residues. The CDR3 is CASSLTRLAGVGEQYF. DNA for the CDR3: TGTGCCAGCAGCTTAACCCGACTAGCGGGAGTCGGCGAGCAGTACTTC.

The chain combines TRBV24-1 with TRBJ2-1; 7 nucleotides line up with TRBD2. After removal of 4 bases from V and 0 bases from J, the junction contained 8 bases not matched to a gene. Germline assignment: CDR1 KGHDR and CDR2 SFDVKD. This CDR3 spans 17 amino acids. CDR3 region: CATSDPKRGSSYNEQFF. The CDR3, as DNA: TGTGCCACCAGTGACCCTAAGCGGGGCTCCTCCTACAATGAGCAGTTCTTC.

V and J are TRBV4-3 and TRBJ1-1; TRBD1 is a possible D gene (5 bases). The CDR3 sequence is 14 residues long. The V gene lost 7 bases and the J gene lost 5 bases, with 17 bases spanning the gap. Per the germline V gene, CDR1 is LGHNA and CDR2 is YSLEER. This CDR3 reads CASTFGEGRTEAFF. CDR3 nucleotide sequence: TGCGCCAGCACATTCGGGGAGGGACGAACTGAAGCTTTCTTT.

The chain combines TRBV9 with TRBJ2-1; 7 bases are shared with TRBD2. CDR1 and CDR2 from the germline V gene are SGDLS and YYNGEE. The V gene end was trimmed by 4 bases and the J gene end by 6 bases; junction bases not matched to a gene: 19. This CDR3 region has 18 residues. The CDR3, as DNA: TGTGCCAGCAGCCCCAGCGGGAAAAATATAAATGGGGCCAATGAGCAGTTCTTC. Residues: CASSPSGKNINGANEQFF. The whole variable domain, filled in from reference TRBV9 and TRBJ2-1, reads DSGVTQTPKHLITATGQRVTLRCSPRSGDLSVYWYQQSLDQGLQFLIQYYNGEERAKGNILERFSAQQFPDLHSELNLSSLELGDSALYFCASSPSGKNINGANEQFFGPGTRLTVL.

The CDR3: CASSLRTGASGETQYF. The DNA of the CDR3 is TGTGCCAGCAGCTTACGGACAGGAGCGAGCGGAGAGACCCAGTACTTC. V is TRBV11-3 and J is TRBJ2-5; 7 nucleotides agree with TRBD1. Germline CDR1 is SGHNT and CDR2 is YENEEA. This CDR3 comprises 16 residues. V was clipped by 2 bases and J by 4 bases; unmatched bases: 10.

This clone was seen a single time. The chain employs TRBV5-6 and TRBJ2-1; a possible D gene is TRBD2 (6 bases). The CDR3 totals 16 residues. V lost 7 bases to trimming and J lost 7 bases, with 24 bases between them. The germline V gene has CDR1 SGHDT and CDR2 YYEEEE. In DNA form, the CDR3 reads TGTGCCAGCCAAGGTACCGCGGGATTTGGGTATAATGAGCAGTTCTTC. It specifies CASQGTAGFGYNEQFF. Combining the CDR3 with reference TRBV5-6 and TRBJ2-1 gives the whole variable domain DAGVTQSPTHLIKTRGQQVTLRCSPKSGHDTVSWYQQALGQGPQFIFQYYEEEERQRGNFPDRFSGHQFPNYSSELNVNALLLGDSALYLCASQGTAGFGYNEQFFGPGTRLTVL.

The chain uses TRBV28 and TRBJ2-5; 13 bases are a match to TRBD2. V lost 4 bases to trimming and J lost 5 bases; unmatched junction nucleotides: 16. The CDR3 sequence is 19 residues long. Per germline, CDR1 MDHEN and CDR2 SYDVKM. The CDR3 loop reads CASSSLIAPGLAGLETQYF. The CDR3 coding sequence is TGTGCCAGCAGTTCGTTAATCGCTCCGGGACTAGCGGGACTGGAGACCCAGTACTTC.

The rearrangement joins TRBV19 to TRBJ2-5; TRBD2 might be the D (6 bases). CDR3 length equals 14 residues. Trimming took off 1 base at V and 0 bases at J, with 6 bases between the two ends. Germline CDR1 LNHDA, CDR2 SQIVND (reference sequence). The CDR3 is CASSIGDYQETQYF. The CDR3 nucleotides read TGTGCCAGTAGTATAGGGGACTACCAAGAGACCCAGTACTTC. Using reference TRBV19 and TRBJ2-5 for the parts outside the CDR3, the full variable domain is DGGITQSPKYLFRKEGQNVTLSCEQNLNHDAMYWYRQDPGQGLRLIYYSQIVNDFQKGDIAEGYSVSREKKESFPLTVTSAQKNPTAFYLCASSIGDYQETQYFGPGTRLLVL.

V gene TRBV7-9 combines with J gene TRBJ1-2; D is unresolved. V shed 5 bases and J shed 11 bases, with 15 bases lying between them. Germline CDR1 and CDR2: SEHNR and FQNEAQ (reference sequence). The CDR3 is 12 amino acids. The CDR3 nucleotides read TGTGCCAGCAGCCTAACAGTTCCGGGGTACACCTTC. It encodes CASSLTVPGYTF. Filled out from reference TRBV7-9 and TRBJ1-2, the complete variable domain reads DTGVSQNPRHKITKRGQNVTFRCDPISEHNRLYWYRQTLGQGPEFLTYFQNEAQLEKSRLLSDRFSAERPKGSFSTLEIQRTEQGDSAMYLCASSLTVPGYTFGSGTRLTVV.

The genes are TRBV6-6 and TRBJ1-1; tentative D call: TRBD1 (6 bases). CDR3 size: 10 residues. The ends were cut back, 6 bases at V and 10 bases at J, with 9 bases in the middle. Germline assignment: CDR1 MNHNY and CDR2 SVGAGI (reference sequence). CDR3 bases: TGTGCCAGCAGCCTACAGGGAGCTTTCTTT. Translation gives CASSLQGAFF.